The TCR beta chain under discussion was sequenced for a study of post-analysis software for immune sequencing data. General observations from the study: Roughly five TRBV segments appeared more often in patients than in controls, and TRBV5-6, TRBV5-1 and TRBV20-1 were among these.

Carried by the TCR beta cDNA libraries were unique molecular identifiers. TCRdb itself ran the PCR reads through MiXCR, one entry per CDR3 protein. The data hold 650,000 to 900,000 distinct CDR3 sequences, with roughly 50% observed a single time. With respect to this clonotype: The antigen is not known.

The CDR3 has 15 amino acids. Between the trimmed V and J ends, which lost 2 bases and 2 bases, there was a span of 13 bases. This clonotype originated in a girl aged 5 to 17 with multiple sclerosis. The rearrangement links TRBV12-3 or TRBV12-4 to TRBJ2-7, with D perhaps matching TRBD2 (6 bases). The sequencing input was blood. CDR3 nucleotide sequence: TGTGCCAGCAGTTTATCCCGGGAGTGGACCTACGAGCAGTACTTC. It specifies CASSLSREWTYEQYF.